Each of the 18 T cell receptor beta chains below was sequenced from the same sample in a study of CD8 T cells in cerebrospinal fluid in Alzheimer's disease. From the 10x single-cell sequencing reads, TCRdb lists one entry per CDR3 protein and no DNA. There are 950 to 1,500 distinct CDR3 sequences in the sample, with approximately 9% held by the top ten. The sample taken for sequencing was cerebrospinal fluid. These receptors all stem from a human donor in good health.

Frequency places this clonotype as medium-sized. CDR3 protein: CASSDSPGEKLFF. The V and J genes are TRBV6-4 and TRBJ1-4. Germline loops: CDR1 MRHNA, CDR2 SNTAGT. The CDR3 has 13 residues.

This clonotype is called medium-sized based on its frequency. The chain couples TRBV24-1 to TRBJ2-5; the TCRdb call, TRBD1, lacks DNA for checking. This CDR3 has 16 residues. From germline, CDR1 is KGHDR and CDR2 SFDVKD. This chain's CDR3 is CATSDPAGENEETQYF.

By frequency, this clonotype is medium-sized. The J gene is TRBJ1-6, the V gene TRBV12-3 or TRBV12-4. The CDR3 totals 12 residues. The CDR3 reads CASSFGNSPLHF.

Judged by frequency, this clonotype is medium-sized (0.01 to 0.1%). V is TRBV12-3 or TRBV12-4 and J is TRBJ1-5; TCRdb calls TRBD1, which cannot be checked without DNA. The CDR3 runs to 13 residues. This CDR3 reads CASSFLRDQPQHF.

This clonotype is identified as medium-sized (0.01 to 0.1%) from frequency. The rearrangement links TRBV7-2 to TRBJ2-2; absent DNA, TCRdb's TRBD2 call cannot be checked. The germline V gene has CDR1 SGHTA and CDR2 FQGNSA. The CDR3 has 17 amino acids. The CDR3 protein is CASSQSQLAANTGELFF.

Its frequency marks this clonotype as medium-sized. V is TRBV5-5 and J is TRBJ2-1. CDR3 length equals 16 residues. The germline V gene has CDR1 SGHKS and CDR2 YYEKEE (reference sequence). The CDR3 spells CASSLTAGSSYNEQFF. Full variable domain (remainder filled in from reference TRBV5-5 and TRBJ2-1): DAGVTQSPTHLIKTRGQQVTLRCSPISGHKSVSWYQQVLGQGPQFIFQYYEKEERGRGNFPDRFSARQFPNYSSELNVNALLLGDSALYLCASSLTAGSSYNEQFFGPGTRLTVL.

This rearrangement joins TRBV18 to TRBJ1-4; lacking DNA, the TRBD1 call made by TCRdb goes unchecked. There are 14 residues in the CDR3. The germline gives CDR1 KGHSH, CDR2 LQKENI. CDR3 region: CASSRTGGGEKLFF.

The chain couples TRBV30 to TRBJ1-6; TCRdb reports TRBD1, a call that lacks DNA to check it against. Germline V CDR1 and CDR2: GTSNPN, SVGIG (reference sequence). The CDR3 runs to 16 residues. The CDR3 is CAWTPSGGQGHSPLHF.

By frequency, this clonotype is large. The genes are TRBV10-3 and TRBJ2-7. Germline V CDR1 and CDR2: ENHRY, SYGVKD. The CDR3 spans 14 residues. CDR3 sequence reads: CAIKDGSSSYEQYF.

Frequency places this clonotype as medium-sized (0.01 to 0.1%). This sequence joins TRBV20-1 and TRBJ2-2; absent DNA, TCRdb's TRBD1 call cannot be checked. This CDR3 is built from 14 residues. CDR1 is DFQATT and CDR2 is SNEGSKA in the germline V gene (reference sequence). The CDR3 protein is CSARPVTGPGELFF.

This clonotype is identified as medium-sized (0.01 to 0.1%) from frequency. The V and J genes are TRBV18 and TRBJ2-4. There are 13 residues in the CDR3. The germline V gene encodes CDR1 KGHSH and CDR2 LQKENI. The CDR3 sequence is CASSPPSGRGQYF.

Frequency places this clonotype as medium-sized. This sequence joins TRBV3-1 and TRBJ2-1. There are 13 residues in the CDR3. Germline V gene data show CDR1 as LGHDT and CDR2 as YNNKEL (reference sequence). CDR3 in amino acids: CASSQIQYNEQFF.

This clonotype counts as medium-sized by frequency. V is TRBV6-1 and J is TRBJ2-5; the TRBD1 assignment by TCRdb is unverifiable without DNA. CDR3 length equals 14 residues. CDR1 and CDR2 from the germline V gene are MNHNS and SASEGT. Here the CDR3 reads CASIGRGHQETQYF.

By frequency, this clonotype registers large (0.1 to 1%). The chain joins TRBV27 to TRBJ1-5; as DNA is missing, the TRBD1 call by TCRdb cannot be tested. This CDR3 contains 14 residues. From germline, CDR1 is MNHEY and CDR2 SMNVEV (reference sequence). CDR3 loop: CASSVTGSNQPQHF.

According to its frequency, this clonotype is medium-sized (0.01 to 0.1%). The chain joins TRBV20-1 to TRBJ2-7; TCRdb proposes TRBD1, but this gene call is untestable without DNA. The CDR3 contains 14 residues. CDR1 and CDR2 (germline): DFQATT, SNEGSKA (reference sequence). The CDR3 region is CSALGQGGTYEQYF.

Measured by frequency, this clonotype is large. The chain carries TRBV7-2 and TRBJ2-3. Germline CDR1 is SGHTA and CDR2 is FQGNSA. The CDR3 is 15 amino acids. CDR3 residues: CASSLAQFSTDTQYF. Using reference TRBV7-2 and TRBJ2-3 for the parts outside the CDR3, the full variable domain is GAGVSQSPSNKVTEKGKDVELRCDPISGHTALYWYRQSLGQGLEFLIYFQGNSAPDKSGLPSDRFSAERTGGSVSTLTIQRTQQEDSAVYLCASSLAQFSTDTQYFGPGTRLTVL.

This clonotype registers medium-sized by frequency. The V gene is TRBV11-2, the J gene TRBJ1-2. Germline V gene data show CDR1 as SGHAT and CDR2 as FQNNGV. CDR3 length equals 15 residues. CDR3 sequence: CASSLVDQGQWGYTF.

The chain links TRBV24-1 to TRBJ2-1; the D call of TRBD2 rests on TCRdb alone, since no DNA is present to check it. This CDR3 has 14 amino acids. Germline V gives CDR1 KGHDR, CDR2 SFDVKD. CDR3 amino acids: CATRSERERDEQFF.